Presented here are 5 T cell receptor beta chains from one specimen sequenced in a study of vaccination effects on CD4 cells after COVID-19. After expansion with viral peptide pools in the ViraFEST assay, antigen-specific CD4+ T cells were sequenced. When around 9 days of culture had elapsed, CD4+ T cells were isolated. By PCR, the person was confirmed to have had SARS-CoV-2 infection between March and December 2020. These receptors' targets are unknown. The assay was immunoSEQ multiplex PCR, and TCRdb's table has in-frame clones only and misses some. The data hold 35,000 to 45,000 clones, with about 73% observed a single time. The source was CD4+ T cells from PBMCs cultured with HCoV-NL63 spike peptides, collected before COVID-19 vaccination. The receptors here all came from a human donor who had a prior SARS-CoV-2 infection.

This clone has only one observation. The CDR3 DNA reads TGTGCCAGCAGCTTCTTGAGGGAAACCGGGGAGCTGTTTTTT. This sequence encodes CASSFLRETGELFF. This sequence joins TRBV11-2 and TRBJ2-2, with a tentative D call TRBD2 (5 bases). Trimming pared 3 bases from V and 5 bases from J, leaving 10 bases between. The CDR3 is 14 amino acids. From germline, CDR1 is SGHAT and CDR2 FQNNGV.

This clone was picked up a small number of times. The chain links TRBV12-3 or TRBV12-4 to TRBJ1-1; a possible D gene is TRBD1 (5 bases). This CDR3 contains 13 residues. V lost 7 bases and J lost 8, with 17 bases in between. The CDR3 loop is CASINHRDGEAFF. For the CDR3, the DNA is TGTGCCAGCATTAACCACCGGGACGGCGAAGCTTTCTTT.

The rearrangement joins TRBV6-5 to TRBJ1-2, with 7 bases matching TRBD1. V shed 6 bases and J 1 base; nucleotides not matched to a gene: 8. This CDR3 contains 15 residues. From germline, CDR1 is MNHEY and CDR2 SVGAGI. CDR3 DNA sequence: TGTGCCAGCAGCCGATACGGACAGGATAACTATGGCTACACCTTC. Translating it yields CASSRYGQDNYGYTF.

The chain carries TRBV19 and TRBJ1-2; D is unclear. This CDR3 has 15 residues. Trimming shortened V by 3 bases and J by 6 bases, and 17 bases separated the two germline ends. Germline V gene data show CDR1 as LNHDA and CDR2 as SQIVND (reference sequence). The CDR3: CASSILNSNSHGYTF. CDR3 sequence (DNA): TGTGCCAGTAGTATTCTGAACAGTAACTCACATGGCTACACCTTC.

The J gene is TRBJ2-3, the V gene TRBV4-3, with 13 bases aligning to TRBD2. The CDR3 sequence is 18 residues long. V dropped 4 bases and J dropped 1; count of bases not matched to a gene: 8. Germline CDR1 LGHNA, CDR2 YSLEER. CDR3 amino acids: CASSLGSGLAGGTDTQYF. DNA of the CDR3: TGCGCCAGCAGCCTGGGCTCAGGACTAGCGGGAGGCACAGATACGCAGTATTTT.